One TCR beta chain is described in this entry. The length of the CDR3 is 17 residues. CDR1 and CDR2 from the germline V gene are SGHNT and YYREEE (reference sequence). V was pared by 3 bases and J by 3 bases, with 8 bases of the junction left unmatched. These data come from a study of blood T cell repertoires in COVID-19. Sequenced by immunoSEQ multiplex PCR; TCRdb stores in-frame clones only, minus some. Of under 200,000 clones listed, about four fifths are singletons. The source is a woman in her 70s who had recovered from COVID-19. The sequenced sample was peripheral blood. The chain joins TRBV5-4 to TRBJ2-3; TRBD2 agrees at 12 bases. CDR3 nucleotides: TGTGCCAGCAGCTCGGCTAGCGGGAGGGCCGGGACAGATACGCAGTATTTT. Amino acid sequence: CASSSASGRAGTDTQYF.